Given below is one TCR beta chain in context. This CDR3 has 14 residues. Original analysis: Researchers report that nucleated cell counts were estimated from reference gene primer amplification. Generated by immunoSEQ multiplex PCR, the TCRdb table keeps only in-frame clones and is missing some. The V and J calls and the clone size are those of that table, but D and trimming were determined from the DNA. The repertoire holds roughly 150,000 clones, with around four fifths as singletons. The sample originates from a study of blood T cell repertoires in COVID-19. In the study overall: Researchers got acute and convalescent COVID-19 samples from the United States, Italy and Spain. Nucleic acid was either cDNA or gDNA, and it came from T cells, B-cell-depleted T cells, or PBMCs.

The clonotype was recovered from a woman aged 80 or older with active or convalescent COVID-19. V usage is TRBV1 and J usage is TRBJ1-2; TRBD1, the table's D call, lacks a check against the DNA. TRBV1 is a pseudogene locus. The sequenced sample consisted of peripheral blood. CDR3 loop: CTSTDLDRRLYYTF. The CDR3 nucleotides are TGCACCAGCACCGACTTGGACAGGAGGTTATATTACACCTTC.